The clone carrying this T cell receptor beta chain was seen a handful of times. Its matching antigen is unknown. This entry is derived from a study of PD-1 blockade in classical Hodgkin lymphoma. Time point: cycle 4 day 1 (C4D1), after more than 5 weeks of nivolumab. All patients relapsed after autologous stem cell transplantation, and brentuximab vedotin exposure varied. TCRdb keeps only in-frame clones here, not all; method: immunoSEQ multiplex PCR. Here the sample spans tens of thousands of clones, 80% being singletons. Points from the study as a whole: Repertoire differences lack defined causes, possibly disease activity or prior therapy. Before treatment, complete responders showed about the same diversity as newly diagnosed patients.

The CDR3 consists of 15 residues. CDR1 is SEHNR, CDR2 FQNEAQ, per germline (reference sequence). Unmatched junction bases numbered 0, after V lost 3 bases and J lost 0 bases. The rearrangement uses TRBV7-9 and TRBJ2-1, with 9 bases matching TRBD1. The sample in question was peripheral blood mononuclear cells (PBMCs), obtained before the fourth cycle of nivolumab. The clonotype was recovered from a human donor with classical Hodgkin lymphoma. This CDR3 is CASSLTGGSYNEQFF. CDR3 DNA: TGTGCCAGCAGCTTGACAGGGGGCTCCTACAATGAGCAGTTCTTC.